A single sample gave rise to the 6 T cell receptor beta chains below, sequenced in a study of cytomegalovirus exposure and HLA in healthy donors. It was with 60 Vbeta and 13 Jbeta primers that the PCR ran. Measured with immunoSEQ multiplex PCR; TCRdb has only the in-frame clones, and not every one. The sample includes over 60,000 clones, 75% seen only once; the top ten take roughly 12%. The sequenced material came from PBMCs. Receptor source: a man between 65 and 80 years old in good health and CMV-seronegative.

This sequence joins TRBV6-6 and TRBJ1-6, with D unclear. Germline loops: CDR1 MNHNY, CDR2 SVGAGI (reference sequence). With 6 bases removed from V and 7 bases from J, the gap between germline ends came to 7 bases. This CDR3 has 12 amino acids. CDR3 amino acids: CASSLRNSPLHF. The DNA for the CDR3 is TGTGCCAGCAGCCTCAGGAATTCACCCCTCCACTTT.

This chain uses TRBV23-1 with TRBJ2-2, with D possibly being TRBD1 (5 bases). TRBV23-1 is given ORF status, its function remaining uncertain. The V and J ends lost 4 bases and 4 bases respectively, with 13 bases between them. This CDR3 is built from 15 residues. Here the CDR3 reads CASSREQEITGELFF. In nucleotides, the CDR3 is TGCGCCAGCAGTCGGGAACAGGAGATCACCGGGGAGCTGTTTTTT.

This sequence joins TRBV6-6 and TRBJ1-1, with D perhaps matching TRBD1 (6 bases). The V and J ends lost 4 bases and 5 bases respectively, with 17 bases between them. Germline V gene lookup returns CDR1 MNHNY and CDR2 SVGAGI (reference sequence). The CDR3 extends over 15 amino acids. In DNA, the CDR3 is TGTGCCAGCAGTTCCACCGGGACACCTCAAACTGAAGCTTTCTTT. Its translation: CASSSTGTPQTEAFF.

The V gene is TRBV18, the J gene TRBJ2-7; 9 nucleotides align to TRBD1. This CDR3 is built from 18 residues. Germline CDR1 is KGHSH and CDR2 is LQKENI. The ends lost 3 bases at V and 3 bases at J; junction bases unmatched: 15. CDR3 nucleotides: TGTGCCAGCTCACCTTTTGTTCCGGTGCAGACAGGGGGCTACGAGCAGTACTTC. The encoded protein is CASSPFVPVQTGGYEQYF.

The V and J genes are TRBV6-1 and TRBJ1-1; 9 bases match TRBD1. Germline V gene lookup returns CDR1 MNHNS and CDR2 SASEGT. V was clipped by 7 bases and J by 7 bases; unmatched bases: 13. The CDR3 spans 15 residues. The CDR3 DNA reads as TGTGCCAGCAACAAAGCCGGGACAGGGTATAGTGAAGCTTTCTTT. Translation gives CASNKAGTGYSEAFF.

The chain combines TRBV30 with TRBJ1-2; D is undetermined. Deletions cut 5 bases from V and 4 bases from J, with 20 bases between. This CDR3 is built from 15 residues. CDR1 is GTSNPN and CDR2 is SVGIG in the germline V gene (reference sequence). The CDR3 sequence: CAWEGSGKRIYGYTF. The CDR3 DNA follows: TGTGCCTGGGAAGGAAGTGGCAAGAGGATCTATGGCTACACCTTC.